This T cell receptor beta chain was obtained from a study of cytomegalovirus exposure and HLA in healthy donors. Study outcomes and limitations: The study carried out a later analysis of TCR beta sequences. It associated some 17,000 of them with specific HLA alleles at a false discovery rate of 0.05.

The CDR3 sequence is 13 residues long. CDR1 and CDR2 (germline): SGHDN, FVKESK. The germline V and J ends were trimmed by 0 bases and 10 bases, with 12 bases remaining between them. This clone was counted a single time. The antigen is not known. 13 Jbeta primers and 60 Vbeta primers were used for the PCR. Sequencing was performed with immunoSEQ multiplex PCR; in TCRdb, only in-frame clones are kept and a portion is missing. This repertoire shows about 160,000 clones, about two thirds found once; its top ten account for 2.8%. Sample: PBMCs. V is TRBV14 and J is TRBJ1-1; D unclear. The receptor was derived from a woman younger than 45 in good health and CMV-seronegative. The CDR3 DNA is TGTGCCAGCAGCCAAGATAGTACGGAGGCAGCTTTCTTT. Encoded protein: CASSQDSTEAAFF.